These 29 T cell receptor beta chains were sequenced from one sample in a study of vaccination and CD4 T cells after COVID-19. Documented treatment: roughly 10-day PBMC culture with coronavirus spike peptide pools or control peptides (ViraFEST assay). Before the COVID-19 pandemic (2011-2018), CD4+ T cells were obtained from the unexposed donor. The assay that was used to sequence DNA from cultured CD4+ T cells was the Oncomine TCR Beta short-read assay. Extraction of genomic DNA was performed on cultured CD4+ T cells. Each CDR3 protein is one row after TCRdb ran MiXCR on the PCR reads. The table lists nearly 7,000 distinct CDR3 sequences, 30% to 40% of them singletons. The antigens for these receptors are not known. The sample comprised CD4+ T cells from blood, cultured in vitro. The source is a human donor in good health.

A few counts support this clonotype. The CDR3 DNA is TGTGCCAGCAGTTACTTGGGCACTGAAGCTTTCTTT. Translating it yields CASSYLGTEAFF. The chain combines TRBV6-5 with TRBJ1-1; no definite D call. CDR1 and CDR2 from the germline V gene are MNHEY and SVGAGI. The V gene lost 1 base and the J gene lost 4 bases, with 4 bases spanning the gap. The CDR3 spans 12 residues.

V and J are TRBV19 and TRBJ2-1; 10 bases map to TRBD2. Germline V lookup: CDR1 LNHDA, CDR2 SQIVND (reference sequence). This CDR3 spans 18 amino acids. Trimming took 3 bases from V and 4 from J; bases not matched to a gene: 12. Here the CDR3 reads CASSMDLLLAGDYNEQFF. CDR3 nucleotide sequence: TGTGCCAGTAGTATGGACCTTCTTCTAGCGGGGGATTACAATGAGCAGTTCTTC.

This clonotype has a handful of counts. The V call is TRBV24-1, the J call TRBJ2-5; weak D call: TRBD2 (6 bases). There are 15 residues in the CDR3. The germline gives CDR1 KGHDR, CDR2 SFDVKD. Trimming removed 5 bases from V and 3 bases from J, with 15 bases in between. The CDR3: CATSGGGSPKETQYF. CDR3 sequence (DNA): TGTGCCACCAGTGGCGGAGGGTCCCCCAAAGAGACCCAGTACTTC.

This chain joins TRBV7-9 and TRBJ2-3; D may be TRBD1 (6 bases). Germline lookup yields CDR1 SEHNR and CDR2 FQNEAQ (reference sequence). This CDR3 has 17 amino acids. With 2 bases removed from V and 4 bases from J, the gap between germline ends came to 19 bases. In DNA form, the CDR3 reads TGTGCCAGCAGCTTATACGGCGGTCAGGGGCGGGCAGATACGCAGTATTTT. Residues: CASSLYGGQGRADTQYF.

This chain connects TRBV28 to TRBJ1-5; D ambiguous. CDR1 is MDHEN, CDR2 SYDVKM, per germline. The CDR3 is 13 amino acids. Deletions cut 9 bases from V and 4 bases from J, with 13 bases between. For the CDR3, the DNA is TGTGCCAGTCGCGAGCTGTCGAATCAGCCCCAGCATTTT. Residues: CASRELSNQPQHF.

The chain uses TRBV5-1 and TRBJ2-7; no clear D gene. The germline V gene encodes CDR1 SGHRS and CDR2 YFSETQ. This CDR3 spans 12 amino acids. The V end lost 4 bases, the J end lost 3 bases, and 8 bases lay between the germline ends. The CDR3 loop reads CASSAPGYEQYF. CDR3 nucleotides: TGCGCCAGCAGCGCCCCAGGCTACGAGCAGTACTTC.

This clonotype turned up a few times. The chain joins TRBV15 to TRBJ1-2, with TRBD1 identical over 8 bases. V trimming: 8 bases; J trimming: 5 bases; junction bases outside the gene matches: 10. CDR1 is LNHNV and CDR2 is YYDKDF in the germline V gene (reference sequence). The CDR3 length is 14 residues. In DNA, the CDR3 is TGTGCCACCGAACCGGGACAGGAAACTTATGGCTACACCTTC. Its translation is CATEPGQETYGYTF.

The chain has TRBV5-4 and TRBJ2-2; 10 nucleotides match TRBD1. Looked up from germline, CDR1 is SGHNT and CDR2 is YYREEE (reference sequence). This CDR3 region has 16 residues. V dropped 4 bases and J dropped 7; count of bases not matched to a gene: 10. The CDR3 DNA sequence: TGTGCCAGCAGCCCAAGAGACAGGGGGCAGGTCGGGGAGCTGTTTTTT. Translated, it gives CASSPRDRGQVGELFF.

This clonotype was observed once. The gene calls are TRBV20-1 and TRBJ2-1; the D is unclear. CDR1 and CDR2 from the germline V gene are DFQATT and SNEGSKA (reference sequence). Trimming left V 5 bases short and J 7 bases short, with 18 bases between. CDR3 size: 14 residues. The CDR3 sequence is CSALSGGRGNEQFF. The CDR3 bases are TGCAGTGCTCTCTCAGGCGGCCGAGGTAATGAGCAGTTCTTC.

The gene calls are TRBV7-2 and TRBJ2-3; no reliable D call. In germline, CDR1 is SGHTA, CDR2 FQGNSA. The ends were cut back, 4 bases at V and 4 bases at J, with 6 bases in the middle. The CDR3 consists of 12 residues. CDR3 DNA sequence: TGTGCCAGCAGCTCCCATTCAGATACGCAGTATTTT. The encoded protein is CASSSHSDTQYF.

The table lists this clonotype with a few counts. The gene calls are TRBV7-2 and TRBJ2-3; D is uncertain. The V gene's germline CDR1 is SGHTA and CDR2 FQGNSA. The CDR3 is 14 residues long. V lost 1 base and J lost 6, with 11 bases in between. CDR3 sequence reads: CASSLGPTRDTQYF. The CDR3 DNA sequence: TGTGCCAGCAGCTTAGGTCCTACCAGGGATACGCAGTATTTT.

This clonotype has more than one count but fewer than ten. The V call is TRBV7-6, the J call TRBJ2-3, with D unclear. Deletions cut 2 bases from V and 2 bases from J, with 11 bases between. This CDR3 is 15 amino acids long. The germline V gene encodes CDR1 SGHVS and CDR2 FNYEAQ. The CDR3 here is CASSLSDGTTDTQYF. The CDR3 nucleotides are TGTGCCAGCAGCTTATCAGATGGAACCACAGATACGCAGTATTTT.

In its sample, this clonotype was seen once. The genes are TRBV7-3 and TRBJ2-1; 14 bases match TRBD2. Trimming at V came to 2 bases and at J to 7 bases, leaving 4 bases not matched to a gene. Germline assignment: CDR1 SGHTA and CDR2 FQGTGA. The CDR3 is made up of 16 amino acids. In nucleotides, the CDR3 is TGTGCCAGCAGCTTAGAGGGGACTAGCGGGAGAAATGAGCAGTTCTTC. As protein: CASSLEGTSGRNEQFF.

This clonotype was seen more than once but under ten times. CDR3 in DNA: TGTGCCAGCAGTCTGACAGGGCCGGGGATCCAGCCCCAGCATTTT. Translated, it gives CASSLTGPGIQPQHF. V gene TRBV28 combines with J gene TRBJ1-5; 7 nucleotides agree with TRBD1. Germline values: CDR1 MDHEN, CDR2 SYDVKM. With V trimmed by 5 bases and J by 7 bases, 11 bases remained unmatched. The CDR3 spans 15 residues.

This chain uses TRBV5-1 with TRBJ2-7; D is ambiguous. V was trimmed by 0 bases and J by 7 bases, leaving 14 bases between them. Germline V gives CDR1 SGHRS, CDR2 YFSETQ. The CDR3 has 14 residues. CDR3 protein: CASSLGIGSWEQYF. The DNA of the CDR3 is TGCGCCAGCAGCTTGGGGATAGGGTCCTGGGAGCAGTACTTC.

The chain employs TRBV19 and TRBJ2-5; a weak D match, TRBD2 (5 bases). V lost 3 bases, J lost 13 bases, and 27 bases lay in between. Germline CDR1 LNHDA, CDR2 SQIVND (reference sequence). The CDR3 loop spans 16 amino acids. The CDR3 nucleotides read TGTGCCAGTAGTATTTCCTCCCGCGGGCCAGACTCTTCATTGTACTTC. Its translation: CASSISSRGPDSSLYF.

This clonotype was seen only a few times. V is TRBV20-1 and J is TRBJ2-3; TRBD1 is a possible D gene (6 bases). This CDR3 has 13 amino acids. The V gene lost 3 bases and the J gene lost 0 bases, with 7 bases spanning the gap. From germline, CDR1 is DFQATT and CDR2 SNEGSKA (reference sequence). CDR3 in amino acids: CSASDRSTDTQYF. The CDR3 DNA reads as TGCAGTGCTAGCGACAGGAGCACAGATACGCAGTATTTT.

This clonotype was seen only a few times. The chain employs TRBV6-2 or TRBV6-3 and TRBJ1-6; possible D gene TRBD1, 6 bases. Deletions cut 7 bases from V and 8 bases from J, with 12 bases between. Germline assignment: CDR1 MNHEY and CDR2 SVGEGT. This CDR3 comprises 13 residues. Here the CDR3 DNA reads TGTGCCAGCAAAAACCAGGGGCATTCACCCCTCCACTTT. Translated: CASKNQGHSPLHF.

The rearrangement links TRBV19 to TRBJ2-3; D not resolved. Looked up from germline, CDR1 is LNHDA and CDR2 is SQIVND (reference sequence). This CDR3 region has 15 residues. V was clipped by 4 bases and J by 0 bases, with 11 bases between them. The CDR3 nucleotides are TGTGCCAGTAGTAACGGCCAGGTCAGCACAGATACGCAGTATTTT. It encodes CASSNGQVSTDTQYF.

The chain joins TRBV15 to TRBJ2-7; 7 nucleotides line up with TRBD2. There are 15 residues in the CDR3. The germline CDR1 and CDR2 sequences are LNHNV and YYDKDF (reference sequence). J lost 0 bases, V lost 0 bases, and 2 bases had no gene match. The CDR3 sequence: CATSRDGRGSYEQYF. In DNA, the CDR3 is TGTGCCACCAGCAGAGATGGGAGGGGCTCCTACGAGCAGTACTTC. Combining the CDR3 with reference TRBV15 and TRBJ2-7 gives the whole variable domain DAMVIQNPRYQVTQFGKPVTLSCSQTLNHNVMYWYQQKSSQAPKLLFHYYDKDFNNEADTPDNFQSRRPNTSFCFLDIRSPGLGDTAMYLCATSRDGRGSYEQYFGPGTRLTVT.

This clonotype was counted between two and nine times. The rearrangement uses TRBV7-2 and TRBJ1-1; no definite D call. The CDR3 is made up of 14 amino acids. Deletions cut 1 base from V and 5 bases from J, with 11 bases between. Looked up from germline, CDR1 is SGHTA and CDR2 is FQGNSA. The CDR3 spells CASSLVALATEAFF. CDR3 coding DNA: TGTGCCAGCAGCTTAGTTGCACTAGCAACTGAAGCTTTCTTT.

This chain uses TRBV6-1 with TRBJ2-3; perhaps D is TRBD1 or TRBD2 (5 bases each). The V gene lost 5 bases and the J gene lost 6 bases, with 18 bases spanning the gap. Germline CDR1 is MNHNS and CDR2 is SASEGT. The CDR3 is made up of 15 amino acids. In nucleotides, the CDR3 is TGTGCCAGCAGTCTCTCCGGGATATGGGGGGATACGCAGTATTTT. Translated, it gives CASSLSGIWGDTQYF.

This clonotype has a handful of counts. The chain uses TRBV20-1 and TRBJ2-1; a possible D gene is TRBD2 (7 bases). The CDR3 spans 15 residues. CDR1 is DFQATT and CDR2 is SNEGSKA in the germline V gene (reference sequence). Trimming pared 6 bases from V and 7 bases from J, leaving 22 bases between. As DNA, the CDR3 is TGCAGTGCACCGCCGGGGGGCAGGGATGGAAATGAGCAGTTCTTC. This codes for CSAPPGGRDGNEQFF.

This CDR3 is CASSLSGGNQPQHF. In DNA, the CDR3 is TGTGCCAGCAGCTTATCAGGAGGCAATCAGCCCCAGCATTTT. The rearrangement links TRBV7-2 to TRBJ1-5, with D hard to call. The CDR3 sequence is 14 residues long. Germline V gene sequence: CDR1 SGHTA, CDR2 FQGNSA. Between the trimmed V and J ends, which lost 2 bases and 2 bases, there was a span of 7 bases.

This clonotype has just one count. At one end the junction does not follow the germline gene, possibly because of a read error. V is TRBV6-1 and J is TRBJ2-7; 8 bases fit TRBD2. The CDR3 consists of 16 residues. In germline, CDR1 is MNHNS, CDR2 SASEGT. DNA for the CDR3: TGCGCCAGCAGATCTACCGCTAGCGGGCGTTCCTACGAGCAGTACTTC. It specifies CASRSTASGRSYEQYF.

Regarding this clonotype: A read error may produce the germline difference seen at one junction end. This rearrangement joins TRBV7-2 to TRBJ2-7; maybe TRBD1 (6 bases). Germline V gene data show CDR1 as SGHTA and CDR2 as FQGNSA. This CDR3 comprises 14 residues. Here the CDR3 DNA reads TGCGCCAGCAGCCCCCAGGGGAAAGTCTACGAGCAGTACTTC. Translation gives CASSPQGKVYEQYF.

The chain employs TRBV7-2 and TRBJ1-3; D perhaps matches TRBD1 (5 bases). Trimming stripped 4 bases from V and 1 base from J, with 14 bases between. CDR3 length: 16 residues. Germline-derived CDR1 and CDR2 are SGHTA and FQGNSA. The CDR3 here is CASSSVGGISGNTIYF. CDR3 coding DNA: TGTGCCAGCAGCTCGGTGGGGGGGATTTCTGGAAACACCATATATTTT. The full variable domain, rest sourced from reference TRBV7-2 and TRBJ1-3, is GAGVSQSPSNKVTEKGKDVELRCDPISGHTALYWYRQSLGQGLEFLIYFQGNSAPDKSGLPSDRFSAERTGGSVSTLTIQRTQQEDSAVYLCASSSVGGISGNTIYFGEGSWLTVV.

This clonotype was detected only a few times. The chain employs TRBV7-2 and TRBJ1-4, with D possibly matching TRBD1 (6 bases). Trimming removed 5 bases at V and 8 bases at J, with 18 bases between. The CDR3 spans 15 residues. Germline CDR1 and CDR2: SGHTA and FQGNSA. The CDR3 here is CASSIDRRREEKLFF. CDR3 bases: TGTGCCAGCAGCATCGACAGGAGGAGGGAGGAAAAACTGTTTTTT.

The gene calls are TRBV7-9 and TRBJ2-7, with TRBD1 matching over 10 bases. The CDR3 runs 16 residues. Trimming at V came to 5 bases and at J to 4 bases, leaving 11 bases not matched to a gene. The germline V gene encodes CDR1 SEHNR and CDR2 FQNEAQ (reference sequence). CDR3: CASSPRPGQGVYEQYF. The CDR3 region has the DNA TGTGCCAGCAGCCCTAGGCCAGGACAGGGGGTATACGAGCAGTACTTC.